Below are 11 T cell receptor beta chains sequenced from a single sample in a study of shared clonotypes between healthy human individuals. Some clones are missing from TCRdb's copy, which holds only in-frame ones; the method was immunoSEQ multiplex PCR. The data hold about 2.1 million clones, with roughly 93% observed a single time. CD8 cells classed as naive were CD45RO-negative and positively selected for CCR7, excluding terminally differentiated effector memory CD45RA+ cells. The specimen was naive CD8+ T cells from PBMCs. Receptor source: a man between 18 and 29 years old in good health. Some clones in this sample may be carry-over from other donors' samples.

The chain joins TRBV4-1 to TRBJ2-3; D is perhaps TRBD2 (5 bases). There are 16 residues in the CDR3. V lost 4 bases and J 8 bases, leaving 22 bases between the germline ends. Looked up from germline, CDR1 is MGHRA and CDR2 is YSYEKL. The CDR3 loop is CASSPTDQRDEGTQYF. The CDR3 coding sequence is TGCGCCAGCAGCCCCACGGACCAGCGCGACGAGGGTACGCAGTATTTT.

As regards this clone: Other DNA sequences in this sample translate to the same CDR3. J is TRBJ2-5 and V is TRBV9; D call uncertain. Trimming cost V 7 bases and J 5 bases, with 6 bases left between them. Per germline, CDR1 SGDLS and CDR2 YYNGEE. The CDR3 spans 10 residues. The CDR3 sequence: CASSGETQYF. DNA of the CDR3: TGTGCCAGCTCCGGGGAGACCCAGTACTTC. Full variable domain (remainder filled in from reference TRBV9 and TRBJ2-5): DSGVTQTPKHLITATGQRVTLRCSPRSGDLSVYWYQQSLDQGLQFLIQYYNGEERAKGNILERFSAQQFPDLHSELNLSSLELGDSALYFCASSGETQYFGPGTRLLVL.

This chain connects TRBV9 to TRBJ2-7; D possibly matches TRBD1 or TRBD2 (5 bases each). From germline, CDR1 is SGDLS and CDR2 YYNGEE. Trimming stripped 0 bases from V and 3 bases from J, with 13 bases between. This CDR3 is 15 amino acids long. The chain's CDR3 is CASSVDGTGYYEQYF. The CDR3 bases are TGTGCCAGCAGCGTAGACGGGACGGGATACTACGAGCAGTACTTC.

With respect to this clone: The same CDR3 is also encoded by other DNA sequences in this sample. This chain joins TRBV5-4 and TRBJ2-5; D is undetermined. This CDR3 spans 11 amino acids. CDR1 is SGHNT and CDR2 is YYREEE in the germline V gene (reference sequence). V lost 4 bases to trimming and J lost 4 bases, with 5 bases between them. Here the CDR3 DNA reads TGTGCCAGCAGCATATCAGAGACCCAGTACTTC. Its translation: CASSISETQYF.

This chain connects TRBV27 to TRBJ1-1; the D is unclear. Germline values: CDR1 MNHEY, CDR2 SMNVEV (reference sequence). The CDR3 runs to 12 residues. CDR3 loop: CTTRRGNTEAFF. DNA of the CDR3: TGTACAACCAGGAGAGGGAACACTGAAGCTTTCTTT.

This rearrangement joins TRBV30 to TRBJ2-5, with 7 bases aligning to TRBD1. With V trimmed by 0 bases and J by 4 bases, 5 bases remained unmatched. The CDR3 length is 14 residues. Germline CDR1 is GTSNPN and CDR2 is SVGIG (reference sequence). The CDR3 here is CAWSVTGAGETQYF. Here the CDR3 DNA reads TGTGCCTGGAGTGTAACAGGGGCGGGAGAGACCCAGTACTTC.

The chain recombines TRBV9 with TRBJ1-2; perhaps TRBD1 as D (6 bases). V lost 2 bases to trimming and J lost 4 bases, with 15 bases between them. The CDR3 contains 15 residues. The germline gives CDR1 SGDLS, CDR2 YYNGEE. The CDR3 spells CASSVTPDRSYGYTF. The CDR3 region has the DNA TGTGCCAGCAGCGTGACCCCCGACAGGAGCTATGGCTACACCTTC.

The J gene is TRBJ2-7, the V gene TRBV6-1; no definite D call. Germline CDR1 reads MNHNS; CDR2 reads SASEGT. V lost 4 bases, J lost 0 bases, and 13 bases lay in between. The length of the CDR3 is 15 residues. CDR3 in amino acids: CASSAGRLISYEQYF. The CDR3 nucleotides read TGTGCCAGCAGTGCGGGCAGGCTAATCTCCTACGAGCAGTACTTC.

The J gene is TRBJ1-1, the V gene TRBV7-9; no definite D call. The CDR3 is 15 amino acids. Germline assignment: CDR1 SEHNR and CDR2 FQNEAQ (reference sequence). Trimming removed 2 bases from V and 0 bases from J, with 10 bases in between. CDR3 sequence: CASSLLPIMNTEAFF. CDR3 DNA sequence: TGTGCCAGCAGCTTATTGCCGATTATGAACACTGAAGCTTTCTTT.

This chain joins TRBV28 and TRBJ1-1, with D perhaps matching TRBD1 (6 bases). The germline V and J ends were trimmed by 4 bases and 5 bases, with 17 bases remaining between them. The V gene's germline CDR1 is MDHEN and CDR2 SYDVKM. This CDR3 region has 15 residues. This CDR3 reads CASSSTGRERTEAFF. The DNA of the CDR3 is TGTGCCAGCAGTTCTACAGGGCGCGAGAGGACTGAAGCTTTCTTT.

As concerns this clone: Distinct nucleotide sequences in the sample also encode this CDR3. V usage is TRBV7-9 and J usage is TRBJ2-1; D is uncertain. Germline-derived CDR1 and CDR2 are SEHNR and FQNEAQ (reference sequence). The CDR3 runs 15 residues. V gave up 5 bases and J gave up 0 bases, with 11 bases separating them. This CDR3 reads CASSPPGGSYNEQFF. Written as DNA, the CDR3 is TGTGCCAGCAGCCCGCCGGGTGGCTCCTACAATGAGCAGTTCTTC.